In its sample, the clone carrying this T cell receptor beta chain was seen a few times. The antigen remains undetermined. MiXCR, applied by TCRdb to the RT-PCR reads, yields one record per CDR3 protein. This repertoire shows roughly 570,000 distinct CDR3 sequences, approximately 13% found once; its top ten account for roughly 14%. V shed 1 base and J shed 4 bases, with 18 bases lying between them. The germline CDR1 and CDR2 sequences are SGHTA and FQGNSA. The CDR3 has 17 amino acids. The record originates from a study of response to subunit inactivated influenza vaccine. The study's findings and limits: Few new T cells, the authors suggested, are recruited by each seasonal influenza vaccination.

The clonotype comes from a man in his fifties or sixties who received an inactivated influenza vaccine. The sequencing used PBMCs from blood, collected about 40 days after vaccination. The chain joins TRBV7-2 to TRBJ2-3; weak D call: TRBD1 (6 bases). The DNA for the CDR3 is TGTGCCAGCAGCTTAGTAGAGATTGGCAGGGGAGCAGATACGCAGTATTTT. Amino acids: CASSLVEIGRGADTQYF.